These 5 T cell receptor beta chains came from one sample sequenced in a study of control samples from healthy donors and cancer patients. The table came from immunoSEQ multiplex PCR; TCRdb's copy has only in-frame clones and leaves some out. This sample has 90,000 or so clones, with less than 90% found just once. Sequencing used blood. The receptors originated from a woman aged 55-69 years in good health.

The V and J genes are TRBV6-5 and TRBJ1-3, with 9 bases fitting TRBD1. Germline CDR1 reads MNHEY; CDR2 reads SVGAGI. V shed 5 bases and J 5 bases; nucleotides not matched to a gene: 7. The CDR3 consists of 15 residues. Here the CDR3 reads CASSRLGQGRNTIYF. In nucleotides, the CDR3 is TGTGCCAGCAGTCGTCTGGGACAGGGTAGAAACACCATATATTTT.

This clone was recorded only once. The DNA of the CDR3 is TGCGCCAGCAGTGAGTTGGGGGGCCGACAGTTCTTC. It codes for CASSELGGRQFF. This chain joins TRBV10-1 and TRBJ2-1; tentatively, D is TRBD1 or TRBD2 (6 bases each). The CDR3 runs to 12 residues. Trimming shortened V by 1 base and J by 13 bases, and 11 bases separated the two germline ends. The germline V gene has CDR1 WNHNN and CDR2 SYGVQD (reference sequence).

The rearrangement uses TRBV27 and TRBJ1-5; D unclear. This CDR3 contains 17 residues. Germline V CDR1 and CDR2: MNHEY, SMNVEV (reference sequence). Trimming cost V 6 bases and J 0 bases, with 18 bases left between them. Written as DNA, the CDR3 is TGTGCCAGCAGACCGCAAAATGGCCGGAATAGCAATCAGCCCCAGCATTTT. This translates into CASRPQNGRNSNQPQHF.

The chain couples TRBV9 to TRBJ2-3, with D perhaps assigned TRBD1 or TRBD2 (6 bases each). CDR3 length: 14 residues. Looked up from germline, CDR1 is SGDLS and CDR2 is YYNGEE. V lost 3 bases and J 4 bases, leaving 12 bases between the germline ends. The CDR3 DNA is TGTGCCAGCAGCGCCGGGGGCGGTCCAGATACGCAGTATTTT. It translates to CASSAGGGPDTQYF.

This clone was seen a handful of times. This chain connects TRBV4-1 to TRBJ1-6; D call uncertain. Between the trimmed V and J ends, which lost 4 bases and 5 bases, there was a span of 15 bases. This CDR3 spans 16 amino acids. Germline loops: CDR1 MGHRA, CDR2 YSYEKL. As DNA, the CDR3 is TGCGCCAGCAGCCCCTGGTCCGTAAGCCATAATTCACCCCTCCACTTT. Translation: CASSPWSVSHNSPLHF.